These T cell receptor beta chains were read from a single sample in a study of T-cell memory formation after mild COVID-19. Each CDR3 protein is one row after TCRdb ran MiXCR on the 5' RACE reads. The sample holds 350,000 or so distinct CDR3 sequences, 10% to 15% seen once. Material: PBMCs or a T cell subset sorted from them (not recorded which). These TCRs come from a man between 18 and 35 years old who had mild COVID-19 (a few samples of this study predate the infection). Cell type and time point are not known. Both conserved end residues are part of each CDR3. Each record gives: clone size, J gene, D gene, V gene, CDR3 protein, CDR3 DNA. A D gene is named only where the DNA matches it firmly. Clone size is given for some rows only: seen once, a few or many times, or a class if the clone is expanded.

>few|TRBJ1-2|-|TRBV12-3/TRBV12-4
CASSPPTVSGYTF
TGTGCCAGCAGTCCGCCGACAGTCAGCGGCTACACCTTC
>few|TRBJ2-3|-|TRBV5-1
CASSSRVGADTQYF
TGCGCCAGCAGCTCCAGGGTAGGGGCAGATACGCAGTATTTT
>many|TRBJ2-5|TRBD1|TRBV6-5
CASRGQAQETQYF
TGTGCCAGCAGGGGACAGGCCCAAGAGACCCAGTACTTC
>many|TRBJ2-3|-|TRBV6-5
CASSDTSRALGTDTQYF
TGTGCCAGCAGTGATACCTCCCGGGCCCTAGGCACAGATACGCAGTATTTT
>many|TRBJ2-1|-|TRBV5-1
CASSLDGGPYNEQFF
TGCGCCAGCAGCTTGGATGGGGGGCCGTACAATGAGCAGTTCTTC
>few|TRBJ2-1|-|TRBV7-9
CASSLAFEDSYNEQFF
TGTGCCAGCAGCTTAGCGTTCGAGGATTCCTACAATGAGCAGTTCTTC
>-|TRBJ1-5|-|TRBV20-1
CSARFPGAANQPQHF
TGCAGTGCTAGATTCCCAGGGGCTGCAAATCAGCCCCAGCATTTT
>-|TRBJ2-7|-|TRBV7-9
CASSLVGQGMAEQYF
TGTGCCAGCAGCTTAGTTGGGCAGGGGATGGCCGAGCAGTACTTC
>few|TRBJ1-4|-|TRBV7-2
CASSLGLTNEKLFF
TGTGCCAGCAGCTTAGGGCTGACTAATGAAAAACTGTTTTTT
>-|TRBJ1-1|-|TRBV3-1
CASSQVPGYTEAFF
TGTGCCAGCAGCCAAGTGCCGGGGTACACTGAAGCTTTCTTT